A selection of T cell receptor beta chains follows, all from one sample in a study of human T cells and chemical hapten exposure. TCRdb called the 5' RACE reads again in MiXCR, with one record for every CDR3 protein. The sample yields about 140,000 distinct CDR3 sequences, approximately 4% seen once. The source is a female donor in good health. Each CDR3 is given with its conserved first and last residue. The D gene is left open where the match is weak. Some rows have no size entry. The others give once, few or many, or a class for an expanded clone.

-	TRBV7-9	TRBJ2-5	-	TGTGCCAGCAGCTTATGTCGGGCTCTGGAGACCCAGTACTTC	CASSLCRALETQYF
few	TRBV29-1	TRBJ2-5	-	TGCAGCGTTGGGATTAGTCAGGAGACCCAGTACTTC	CSVGISQETQYF
-	TRBV25-1	TRBJ1-2	TRBD1	TGTGCCAGCAGTGAAGGGACAGGAGTATATGGCTACACCTTC	CASSEGTGVYGYTF
many	TRBV7-9	TRBJ2-7	TRBD1	TGTGCCAGCAGTACGGGACAGACCTACGAGCAGTACTTC	CASSTGQTYEQYF
many	TRBV18	TRBJ2-5	-	TGTGCCAGCTCACCTCCTTCCGGAGAGACCCAGTACTTC	CASSPPSGETQYF
many	TRBV11-2	TRBJ1-1	-	TGTGCCAGCGTCCCCTATTTGGGTTCACTGAGGAACACTGAAGCTTTCTTT	CASVPYLGSLRNTEAFF
many	TRBV5-1	TRBJ2-2	TRBD2	TGCGCCAGCAGCTTGGGGCAAGGGACTAGCGTATCCGGGGAGCTGTTTTTT	CASSLGQGTSVSGELFF
few	TRBV7-2	TRBJ2-5	-	TGTGCCAGCAGCTTATCACAGGCTCAAGAGACCCAGTACTTC	CASSLSQAQETQYF
many	TRBV5-1	TRBJ2-2	-	TGCGCCAGCAGCCGGGACGGACTCGGGGAGACCGGGGAGCTGTTTTTT	CASSRDGLGETGELFF
-	TRBV12-3/TRBV12-4	TRBJ1-2	-	TGTGCCAGCAGTCTCGGGGGGGCTGAGGGCTACACCTTC	CASSLGGAEGYTF
many	TRBV12-3/TRBV12-4	TRBJ1-5	TRBD1	TGTGCCAGCAGTCCATTCTGGTCCGGGACAGGGTCGGGTCAGCCCCAGCATTTT	CASSPFWSGTGSGQPQHF
many	TRBV28	TRBJ1-6	-	TGTGCCAGCAGTTTCGTTTCACCCCTCCACTTT	CASSFVSPLHF
many	TRBV4-3	TRBJ2-7	TRBD1	TGCGCCAGCAGCCAAGCTTCGACAGGGATCTCCTACGAGCAGTACTTC	CASSQASTGISYEQYF